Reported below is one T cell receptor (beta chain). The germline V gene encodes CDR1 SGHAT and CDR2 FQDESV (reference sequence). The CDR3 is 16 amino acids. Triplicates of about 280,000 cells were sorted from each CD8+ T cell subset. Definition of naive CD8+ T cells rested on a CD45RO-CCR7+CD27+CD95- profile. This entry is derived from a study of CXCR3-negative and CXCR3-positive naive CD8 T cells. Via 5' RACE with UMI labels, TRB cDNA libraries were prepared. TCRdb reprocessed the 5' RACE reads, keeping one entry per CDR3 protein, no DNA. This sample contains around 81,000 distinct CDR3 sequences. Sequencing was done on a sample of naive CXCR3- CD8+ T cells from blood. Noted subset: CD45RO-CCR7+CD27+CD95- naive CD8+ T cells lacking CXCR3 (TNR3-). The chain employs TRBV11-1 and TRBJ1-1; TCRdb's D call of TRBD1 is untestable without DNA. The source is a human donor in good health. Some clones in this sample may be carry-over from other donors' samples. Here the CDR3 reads CASSPGTGRMNTEAFF.